The TCR beta chain described here comes from a study of T cells in Graves' hyperthyroidism and ophthalmopathy. With V trimmed by 1 base and J by 4 bases, 13 bases remained unmatched. The CDR3 extends over 17 amino acids. Germline assignment: CDR1 DFQATT and CDR2 SNEGSKA (reference sequence). The TCR beta CDR3 regions underwent amplification using RNA transcripts as the source. The primer set for the first-round RT-PCR of the TCR CDR3 was HTBI. TCRdb processed the multiplex PCR reads anew with MiXCR; each CDR3 protein has one entry. Of about 480,000 distinct CDR3 sequences in the sample, roughly a quarter are singletons; the top ten hold 11%.

The chain employs TRBV20-1 and TRBJ2-7, with 10 bases fitting TRBD2. This TCR was sampled from a woman under 40 with Graves' ophthalmopathy. Sample: blood. CDR3 residues: CSARASKWLAGAYEQYF. In nucleotides, the CDR3 is TGCAGTGCTAGAGCCAGCAAGTGGCTAGCGGGAGCTTACGAGCAGTACTTC.